These 18 T cell receptor beta chains were all obtained from the same sample, sequenced in a study of T cell responses to AZD1222 COVID-19 vaccine. Sequencing used immunoSEQ multiplex PCR; TCRdb keeps in-frame clones, though not all of them. The sample holds 150,000 to 180,000 clones; around nine tenths are singletons and the top ten take approximately 7.2%. Source: peripheral blood, taken after recovery from COVID-19. These receptors originate from an adult who had recovered from COVID-19.

A single count supports this clone. The chain links TRBV5-8 to TRBJ2-5; weak D call: TRBD1 (6 bases). The CDR3 runs 14 residues. The germline CDR1 and CDR2 sequences are SGHTS and YDEGEE. The germline V and J ends were trimmed by 4 bases and 1 base, with 11 bases remaining between them. CDR3 residues: CASSRTVFQETQYF. For the CDR3, the DNA is TGTGCCAGCAGCAGGACAGTGTTCCAAGAGACCCAGTACTTC.

The V and J genes are TRBV5-1 and TRBJ1-2; TRBD1 agrees at 9 bases. The CDR3 contains 14 residues. The ends lost 4 bases at V and 2 bases at J; junction bases unmatched: 3. The V gene's germline CDR1 is SGHRS and CDR2 YFSETQ. CDR3 sequence reads: CASSPGQGNYGYTF. As DNA, the CDR3 is TGCGCCAGCAGCCCCGGACAGGGGAACTATGGCTACACCTTC.

This chain joins TRBV12-3 or TRBV12-4 and TRBJ1-1; D not certain. The V end lost 2 bases, the J end lost 3 bases, and 7 bases lay between the germline ends. This CDR3 region has 13 residues. The CDR3 DNA reads TGTGCCAGCAGTTTAAATCCGGACACTGAAGCTTTCTTT. Encoded protein: CASSLNPDTEAFF.

The chain uses TRBV5-1 and TRBJ1-5; D is perhaps TRBD1 (5 bases). With 0 bases removed from V and 3 bases from J, the gap between germline ends came to 10 bases. This CDR3 is built from 15 residues. CDR1 SGHRS and CDR2 YFSETQ come from the germline V gene. The CDR3 sequence: CASSLGGTPNQPQHF. CDR3 in DNA: TGCGCCAGCAGCTTGGGAGGGACCCCCAATCAGCCCCAGCATTTT.

CDR3 region: CASSLVQGGNTEAFF. Here the CDR3 DNA reads TGTGCCAGCAGCCTTGTTCAGGGGGGAAACACTGAAGCTTTCTTT. The chain carries TRBV7-2 and TRBJ1-1; 7 nucleotides align to TRBD1. This CDR3 comprises 15 residues. Germline V lookup: CDR1 SGHTA, CDR2 FQGNSA. J gave up 2 bases and V 5 bases, and 8 bases lay outside the gene matches. Full variable domain (outside the CDR3, taken from reference TRBV7-2 and TRBJ1-1): GAGVSQSPSNKVTEKGKDVELRCDPISGHTALYWYRQSLGQGLEFLIYFQGNSAPDKSGLPSDRFSAERTGGSVSTLTIQRTQQEDSAVYLCASSLVQGGNTEAFFGQGTRLTVV.

The gene calls are TRBV5-5 and TRBJ1-4; D is unclear. The germline V gene encodes CDR1 SGHKS and CDR2 YYEKEE (reference sequence). This CDR3 contains 16 residues. Deletions cut 2 bases from V and 2 bases from J, with 13 bases between. CDR3 in amino acids: CASSFGRLSTNEKLFF. The CDR3 DNA reads TGTGCCAGCAGCTTTGGACGCCTAAGTACTAATGAAAAACTGTTTTTT.

The chain joins TRBV6-5 to TRBJ2-7; 10 nucleotides align to TRBD2. Germline values: CDR1 MNHEY, CDR2 SVGAGI. The CDR3 runs to 14 residues. The trim removed 8 bases at V and 7 bases at J, leaving 11 bases unmatched. In DNA form, the CDR3 reads TGTGCCAGCCTCCCTAGCGGGAGAACGGGGGAGCAGTACTTC. Its protein product is CASLPSGRTGEQYF.

The chain employs TRBV11-3 and TRBJ2-5, with 7 bases fitting TRBD2. CDR1 SGHNT and CDR2 YENEEA come from the germline V gene. The V segment lost 1 base and the J segment 2 bases; nucleotides outside the gene matches: 4. The CDR3 spans 15 residues. The CDR3: CASSLGAGEQETQYF. Written as DNA, the CDR3 is TGTGCCAGCAGCTTAGGGGCGGGGGAACAAGAGACCCAGTACTTC.

The chain recombines TRBV27 with TRBJ1-1, with D maybe TRBD1 (6 bases). V lost 5 bases and J lost 4, with 8 bases in between. The CDR3 contains 12 residues. Germline lookup yields CDR1 MNHEY and CDR2 SMNVEV (reference sequence). In nucleotides, the CDR3 is TGTGCCAGCAGTCGAGGGGGCACTGAAGCTTTCTTT. It is translated as CASSRGGTEAFF.

The rearrangement joins TRBV10-3 to TRBJ1-1; weak D call: TRBD1 (6 bases). Trimming left V 6 bases short and J 0 bases short, with 11 bases between. CDR3 length equals 14 residues. CDR1 and CDR2 (germline): ENHRY, SYGVKD. The CDR3 sequence is CAISKDRLNTEAFF. The DNA for the CDR3 is TGTGCCATCAGCAAGGACAGATTGAACACTGAAGCTTTCTTT.

J is TRBJ2-7 and V is TRBV13, with TRBD1 matching 8 bases. V shed 8 bases, J shed 7 bases, and the junction held 7 bases outside the gene matches. Looked up from germline, CDR1 is PRHDT and CDR2 is FYEKMQ (reference sequence). This CDR3 comprises 12 residues. This chain's CDR3 is CASAAGGYEQYF. DNA for the CDR3: TGTGCCAGCGCCGCAGGGGGCTATGAGCAGTACTTC. The entire variable domain, with the rest obtained from reference TRBV13 and TRBJ2-7, is as follows: AAGVIQSPRHLIKEKRETATLKCYPIPRHDTVYWYQQGPGQDPQFLISFYEKMQSDKGSIPDRFSAQQFSDYHSELNMSSLELGDSALYFCASAAGGYEQYFGPGTRLTVT.

The J gene is TRBJ1-4, the V gene TRBV5-1; 7 bases align to TRBD1. Germline V lookup: CDR1 SGHRS, CDR2 YFSETQ. The length of the CDR3 is 15 residues. J was trimmed by 5 bases and V by 2 bases; bases with no gene match: 6. CDR3 in amino acids: CASSFVGQRNEKLFF. In DNA, the CDR3 is TGCGCCAGCAGCTTTGTGGGACAGCGGAATGAAAAACTGTTTTTT.

J is TRBJ1-5 and V is TRBV7-9, with D perhaps matching TRBD1 (5 bases). Deletions cut 6 bases from V and 4 bases from J, with 10 bases between. Germline CDR1 and CDR2: SEHNR and FQNEAQ (reference sequence). The CDR3 contains 13 residues. In nucleotides, the CDR3 is TGTGCCAGCAGTGGGACCGCGAATCAGCCCCAGCATTTT. Translating gives CASSGTANQPQHF. The whole variable domain, filled in from reference TRBV7-9 and TRBJ1-5, reads DTGVSQNPRHKITKRGQNVTFRCDPISEHNRLYWYRQTLGQGPEFLTYFQNEAQLEKSRLLSDRFSAERPKGSFSTLEIQRTEQGDSAMYLCASSGTANQPQHFGDGTRLSIL.

The chain carries TRBV7-9 and TRBJ2-6, with D perhaps matching TRBD2 (5 bases). With 1 base removed from V and 4 bases from J, the gap between germline ends came to 8 bases. In germline, CDR1 is SEHNR, CDR2 FQNEAQ (reference sequence). The CDR3 spans 15 residues. For the CDR3, the DNA is TGTGCCAGCAGCTTAGATCTAGCCGGGGCCAACGTCCTGACTTTC. It specifies CASSLDLAGANVLTF.

The chain is built from TRBV7-9 and TRBJ2-7; TRBD2 matches 13 bases. The germline CDR1 and CDR2 sequences are SEHNR and FQNEAQ (reference sequence). CDR3 length: 14 residues. V gave up 5 bases and J gave up 3 bases; unmatched junction bases: 1. The CDR3 reads CASSRTSGSYEQYF. In DNA, the CDR3 is TGTGCCAGCAGCCGGACTAGCGGGAGCTACGAGCAGTACTTC.

The genes are TRBV7-2 and TRBJ1-2, with D unclear. V gave up 4 bases and J gave up 1 base, with 13 bases separating them. Per germline, CDR1 SGHTA and CDR2 FQGNSA. This CDR3 is 15 amino acids long. The CDR3: CASSSDWTDNYGYTF. In nucleotides, the CDR3 is TGTGCCAGCAGCTCCGATTGGACGGATAACTATGGCTACACCTTC.

The chain is built from TRBV12-5 and TRBJ2-7, with D tentatively TRBD1 (5 bases). The CDR3 length is 14 residues. Germline CDR1 LGHNT, CDR2 FRNRAP. The ends were cut back, 1 base at V and 4 bases at J, with 11 bases in the middle. CDR3 in amino acids: CASGLGRARYEQYF. DNA of the CDR3: TGTGCTAGTGGTTTGGGCAGGGCCCGGTACGAGCAGTACTTC.

The chain carries TRBV6-4 and TRBJ2-1; 9 nucleotides line up with TRBD1. Losses at the gene ends were 3 bases for V and 4 bases for J; bases not matched to a gene: 4. Germline V gives CDR1 MRHNA, CDR2 SNTAGT. The CDR3 sequence is 15 residues long. This chain's CDR3 is CASSEQGASYNEQFF. CDR3 in DNA: TGTGCCAGCAGTGAACAGGGGGCGTCTTACAATGAGCAGTTCTTC.